This entry concerns a single TCR beta chain. Its antigen is still unknown. These data come from a study of shared clonotypes between healthy human individuals. Whole-study results and caveats: Non-shared clonotypes were found to have lower generation probabilities than the clonotypes that were shared by all four of the sorted-subset donors. Rarefaction indicated that sorted-subset sequencing remained incomplete although depth was large.

Sequencing was performed with immunoSEQ multiplex PCR; in TCRdb, only in-frame clones are kept and a portion is missing. The sample has around 1,900,000 clones; around 95% are singletons. Cells designated naive CD8 were CD45RO-negative and were positively selected for CCR7, with terminally differentiated effector memory CD45RA+ cells excluded. The germline V gene has CDR1 LGHNA and CDR2 YNFKEQ. The length of the CDR3 is 19 residues. Trimming cost V 3 bases and J 0 bases, with 22 bases left between them. Material: naive CD8+ T cells from PBMCs. The rearrangement uses TRBV4-2 and TRBJ2-3; either TRBD1 or TRBD2 may fit D (5 bases each). This clonotype originated in a man aged 18 to 35 in good health. Some clones in this sample may be carry-over from other donors' samples. The CDR3 reads CASSHPDGALTTSTDTQYF. CDR3 nucleotides: TGTGCCAGCAGCCACCCCGACGGGGCATTGACCACGAGCACAGATACGCAGTATTTT.